A selection of T cell receptor beta chains follows, all from one sample in a study of T cell changes during pregnancy in multiple sclerosis. Data came from immunoSEQ multiplex PCR; TCRdb stores just in-frame clones and leaves some out. The table shows 50,000 to 55,000 clones, with roughly 91% occurring only once. Sequences were derived from CD4+ T cells from peripheral blood mononuclear cells, sampled in the third trimester of pregnancy. The source of these receptors is a female donor with multiple sclerosis, enrolled in a pregnancy study. Both conserved end residues are part of each CDR3. Each record gives: clone size, J gene, V gene, D gene, CDR3 DNA, CDR3 protein. A D gene is named only where the DNA matches it firmly. Clone size is stated in some rows and not others, as once, few, many or a class when expanded.

NA TRBJ2-7 TRBV30 TRBD2 TGTGCCTGGACTACACCGGGGGGGCATTACGAGCAGTACTTC CAWTTPGGHYEQYF
NA TRBJ1-5 TRBV5-1 NA TGCGCCAGTCGTCAACCTGGCGGGGACCGGAATCAGCCCCAGCATTTT CASRQPGGDRNQPQHF
NA TRBJ1-1 TRBV6-1 NA TGTGCCAGCAGAAGACAGATGAACACTGAAGCTTTCTTT CASRRQMNTEAFF
NA TRBJ1-6 TRBV30 NA TGTGCCTGCGGACAAACAGATTCACCCCTCCACTTT CACGQTDSPLHF
NA TRBJ1-6 TRBV27 NA TGTGCCAGCTCCGGTCCGGTTGCACCCCTCCACTTT CASSGPVAPLHF
NA TRBJ2-2 TRBV7-6 NA TGTGCCAGCAGCCGGGACTCCATGGCCCCGAACACCGGGGAGCTGTTTTTT CASSRDSMAPNTGELFF
NA TRBJ1-4 TRBV5-1 TRBD1 TGCGCCAGCAGCTCCGGGACAGTAAATGAAAAACTGTTTTTT CASSSGTVNEKLFF
NA TRBJ2-5 TRBV7-9 NA TGTGCCAGCAGCGAAACAGGGAGGGCAGAGACCCAGTACTTC CASSETGRAETQYF
NA TRBJ1-2 TRBV5-4 NA TGTGCCAGCAGCCTTCGGGACTCCCGAACACTAGCTCTCCCGGTCTATGGCTACACCTTC CASSLRDSRTLALPVYGYTF
once TRBJ1-4 TRBV5-1 TRBD1 TGCGCCAGCAGCTTATCCGGACAGGGTCTTAATGAAAAACTGTTTTTT CASSLSGQGLNEKLFF
NA TRBJ2-7 TRBV6-5 TRBD1 TGTGCCAGCAGTTGGACAGGGGGGGGAGGCGAGCAGTACTTC CASSWTGGGGEQYF
NA TRBJ2-5 TRBV7-8 TRBD2 TGTGCCAGCAGCCCCGGAATAGCGGGGTACCAAGAGACCCAGTACTTC CASSPGIAGYQETQYF
NA TRBJ1-1 TRBV25-1 NA TGTGCCAGCAGTGGGCAGGGGCAACGGGACACTGAAGCTTTCTTT CASSGQGQRDTEAFF
NA TRBJ2-1 TRBV2 TRBD1 TGTGCCAGCAGTGAAGACAGGGGGGCCTACAATGAGCAGTTCTTC CASSEDRGAYNEQFF
NA TRBJ2-1 TRBV5-6 TRBD2 TGTGCCAGCAGCTTGGGAGCGGGGTCCCACAATGAGCAGTTCTTC CASSLGAGSHNEQFF
NA TRBJ2-2 TRBV13 TRBD2 TGTGCCAGCAGCCCGCAGGGACTAGCGGCCCACACCGGGGAGCTGTTTTTT CASSPQGLAAHTGELFF
NA TRBJ1-1 TRBV6-5 TRBD1 TGTGCCAGCAGATCGAGACAGGGATGGGGTGAAGCTTTCTTT CASRSRQGWGEAFF
NA TRBJ1-2 TRBV7-2 NA TGTGCCAGCAGCTTAGATGGGTCCGGGAGGGGCTACACCTTC CASSLDGSGRGYTF
NA TRBJ1-5 TRBV7-9 TRBD1 TGTGCCAGCTCCCCTATGACAGGGGGCGCGGAGATCGCTTTT CASSPMTGGAEIAF
NA TRBJ1-2 TRBV19 NA TGTGCCAGTAGTCTGGGCCCCCTTAACTATGGCTACACCTTC CASSLGPLNYGYTF
NA TRBJ1-1 TRBV19 NA TGTGCCAGTAGTATAGGGGGGACAAGGAACACTGAAGCTTTCTTT CASSIGGTRNTEAFF
once TRBJ1-2 TRBV13 TRBD1 TGTGCCAGCAGCCGCGTGACAGGGTCGAATAACTATGGCTACACCTTC CASSRVTGSNNYGYTF
NA TRBJ2-2 TRBV5-1 NA TGCGCCAGCAGCTTGGAGTCAGAAATCACCGGGGAGCTGTTTTTT CASSLESEITGELFF
NA TRBJ2-2 TRBV19 NA TGTGCCAGTAGTACCCCGGGGGAAGTTGCCGGGGAGCTGTTTTTT CASSTPGEVAGELFF
once TRBJ1-2 TRBV7-9 TRBD1 TGTGCCAGCAGCGCCCGGGACAGGGAGAGGAATGGCTACACCTTC CASSARDRERNGYTF
NA TRBJ1-1 TRBV7-8 TRBD1 TGTGCCAGCAGCTTATATAGAACAGGGGAAGGGACCACTGAAGCTTTCTTT CASSLYRTGEGTTEAFF
NA TRBJ1-3 TRBV19 NA TGTGCCAGTAGTATCTTTTCCGGTTCTGGAAACACCATATATTTT CASSIFSGSGNTIYF
once TRBJ2-5 TRBV10-2 TRBD2 TGCGCCAGCAGCCCGGGGGGGCCGGAGGAGACCCAGTACTTC CASSPGGPEETQYF
once TRBJ2-1 TRBV15 NA TGTGCCACCAGCAGAGTGGTCGGGGATGAGCAGTTCTTC CATSRVVGDEQFF
NA TRBJ1-2 TRBV18 NA TGTGCCAGCTCACCAGTGATGCTCCGGGGGGAAGGACAGATAAACTATGGCTACACCTTC CASSPVMLRGEGQINYGYTF
NA TRBJ2-2 TRBV5-5 TRBD1 TGTGCCAGCAGCTTGGTTTGGGCCGCACAGGGGTTGACCGGGGAGCTGTTTTTT CASSLVWAAQGLTGELFF
NA TRBJ2-1 TRBV29-1 TRBD2 TGCAGCGTTGAAATCGGACTAGCGGGGGGGTTGTTCTTC CSVEIGLAGGLFF
NA TRBJ2-3 TRBV5-4 TRBD2 TGTGCCAGCAGCTTGCAAGCGGGGGGGGCTAATAGGGGGCAGTATTTT CASSLQAGGANRGQYF
NA TRBJ1-6 TRBV19 NA TGTGCCAGTAGTAATACTGGACAGCAGAATTCACCCCTCCACTTT CASSNTGQQNSPLHF
NA TRBJ2-1 TRBV19 TRBD2 TGTGCCAGTAGCCGCGGCGATAGCGGGGGAAATGAGCAGTTCTTC CASSRGDSGGNEQFF
NA TRBJ2-3 TRBV5-4 TRBD2 TGTGCCAGCAGCTTGGAATTCACTAGCGGGGGGTTAGATACGCAGTATTTT CASSLEFTSGGLDTQYF
NA TRBJ2-7 TRBV19 NA TGTGCCAGTAGCGAGCTATCGAGCTCCTACGAGCAGTACTTC CASSELSSSYEQYF
NA TRBJ1-6 TRBV5-1 TRBD1 TGCGCCAGCAGCTTGACCGGGACAGGGAATAATTCACCCCTCCACTTT CASSLTGTGNNSPLHF
NA TRBJ1-4 TRBV2 NA TGTGCCAGCCAACCAGACAGGATTCAGGAAAAACTGTTTTTT CASQPDRIQEKLFF
NA TRBJ2-2 TRBV7-8 NA TGTGCTTTTCTGAAGGCAGGGCGAAACACCGGGGAGCTGTTTTTT CAFLKAGRNTGELFF
NA TRBJ1-6 TRBV11-1 NA TGTGCCAGCAGCCCTAACCGGGGTTCACCCCTCCACTTT CASSPNRGSPLHF
few TRBJ1-2 TRBV6-5 NA TGTGCCAGCAGTTACTCGGGCCTAGGAGGGGGCTACACCTTC CASSYSGLGGGYTF
NA TRBJ2-1 TRBV7-6 TRBD1 TGTGCCAGCAGCTTTGGACAGGGAGCTTTTCATCGCTCCTACAATGAGCAGTTCTTC CASSFGQGAFHRSYNEQFF
NA TRBJ2-5 TRBV7-2 TRBD2 TGTGCCAGCAGCTTCCCGACTAGCGGTGAGACCCAGTACTTC CASSFPTSGETQYF
NA TRBJ1-4 TRBV19 NA TGTGCCAGTAGCGTACAGGGTAATGAAAAACTGTTTTTT CASSVQGNEKLFF
NA TRBJ2-7 TRBV6-6 NA TGTGCCAGCAGCCAAAGTACGGAGACCTACGAGCAGTACTTC CASSQSTETYEQYF
NA TRBJ1-2 TRBV9 NA TGTGCCAGCAGCGACCAGGGGAAGAATGGCTACACCTTC CASSDQGKNGYTF
NA TRBJ1-4 TRBV4-1 NA TGCGCCAGCAGCCCTACAGGAAGAACTAATGAAAAACTGTTTTTT CASSPTGRTNEKLFF